This TCR beta chain was documented in a study of CD8+CD57+ T cells in acquired aplastic anemia. The CDR3 has 14 residues. In its sample, this clonotype was seen once. Both TCR beta VDJ combination and CDR3 sequence profiling were carried out. Genomic DNA was the template for this profiling. TCRdb redid the calling of the reads with MiXCR, one entry per CDR3 protein. The table has 160,000 or so distinct CDR3 sequences, 45% to 55% seen once; the top ten hold 2.5% to 3.5%. Patients who underwent sequencing had shown CD8+CD57+ cell expansion by flow cytometry. The sample comprised sorted CD4+, CD8+, or CD8+CD57+ T cells (not recorded which) from PBMCs. The clonotype comes from a human donor with aplastic anemia. The genes are TRBV12-3 or TRBV12-4 and TRBJ2-7; perhaps D is TRBD1 or TRBD2 (5 bases each). The J call could be wrong; TRBJ2-1 is a better fit for the DNA end. CDR3 loop: CASSLLSGGDEQFF. The CDR3 DNA reads as TGTGCCAGCAGTTTACTCTCGGGTGGGGACGAGCAGTTCTTC.